These T cell receptor beta chains were read from a single sample in a study of immunodeficiency. Produced via immunoSEQ multiplex PCR; TCRdb's table is partial and in-frame only. In the table there are 2,000 to 2,500 clones, roughly 87% of which are singletons. The sequenced sample was CD4+ T cells from blood. These receptors all stem from a girl aged 5 to 17 with POLD1 deficiency. Each CDR3 is given with its conserved first and last residue. D genes are given only for firm matches. Only part of the rows carry a size: once, few, many, or a class if the clone is expanded.

v_call: TRBV28; clone_size: .; j_call: TRBJ2-7; d_call: .; cdr3_nt: TGTGCCAGCAGTTTCCGTGTCAACGAGCAGTACTTC; cdr3_aa: CASSFRVNEQYF
v_call: TRBV10-3; clone_size: once; j_call: TRBJ1-2; d_call: TRBD1; cdr3_nt: TGTGCCATGACCGGGACAGGGGGAAACTATGGCTACACCTTC; cdr3_aa: CAMTGTGGNYGYTF
v_call: TRBV5-5; clone_size: once; j_call: TRBJ2-7; d_call: .; cdr3_nt: TGTGCCAGCAGCCGTGGGTTTGTTAAAGGCGAGCAGTACTTC; cdr3_aa: CASSRGFVKGEQYF
v_call: TRBV4-1; clone_size: .; j_call: TRBJ1-1; d_call: .; cdr3_nt: TGCGCCAGCAGCCAAGGCCAGAACACTGAAGCTTTCTTT; cdr3_aa: CASSQGQNTEAFF
v_call: TRBV2; clone_size: .; j_call: TRBJ1-4; d_call: .; cdr3_nt: TGTGCCAGCAGTGTTGTGGGCAGGTTGGCTGAAAAACTGTTTTTT; cdr3_aa: CASSVVGRLAEKLFF
v_call: TRBV4-1; clone_size: once; j_call: TRBJ1-1; d_call: .; cdr3_nt: TGCGCCAGCAGCCAAGACGGGGGGCCGCGTGAAGCTTTCTTT; cdr3_aa: CASSQDGGPREAFF
v_call: TRBV19; clone_size: .; j_call: TRBJ1-6; d_call: TRBD1; cdr3_nt: TGTGCCAGTAGCACAGGGGATTGGTCACCCCTCCACTTT; cdr3_aa: CASSTGDWSPLHF
v_call: TRBV28; clone_size: .; j_call: TRBJ1-1; d_call: .; cdr3_nt: TGTGCCAGCATCGACGAACGGACTGAAGCTTTCTTT; cdr3_aa: CASIDERTEAFF